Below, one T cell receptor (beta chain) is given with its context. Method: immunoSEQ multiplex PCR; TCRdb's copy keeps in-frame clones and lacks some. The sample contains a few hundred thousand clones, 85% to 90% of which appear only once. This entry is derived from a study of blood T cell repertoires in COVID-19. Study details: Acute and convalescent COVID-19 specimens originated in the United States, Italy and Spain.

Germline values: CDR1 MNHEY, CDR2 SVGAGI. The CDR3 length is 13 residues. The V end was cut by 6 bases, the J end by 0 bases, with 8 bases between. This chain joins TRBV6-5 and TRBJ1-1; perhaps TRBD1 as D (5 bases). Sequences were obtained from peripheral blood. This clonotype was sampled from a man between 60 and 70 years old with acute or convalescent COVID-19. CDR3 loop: CASRTEMNTEAFF. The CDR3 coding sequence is TGTGCCAGCAGGACAGAGATGAACACTGAAGCTTTCTTT.